There are many counts of the clone carrying this TCR beta chain. The antigen is not known. The data derive from a study of T cells in Graves' hyperthyroidism and ophthalmopathy. Findings of the study overall: Peripheral blood also featured most of the thyroid clonotypes expanded above 0.001.

Amplified regions were TCR beta CDR3 sequences from RNA transcripts. A set of HTBI primers served as the primers for a first-round RT-PCR of the TCR CDR3. Using its own MiXCR run on the multiplex PCR reads, TCRdb lists one record per CDR3 protein. The repertoire has about 740,000 distinct CDR3 sequences, 14% of them found once; the top ten carry 10%. The CDR3 contains 13 residues. Germline CDR1 SGHTA, CDR2 FQGNSA. V dropped 1 base and J dropped 7 bases, with 8 bases sitting between them. Sample: blood. The clonotype originates from a woman aged 18-29 years with Graves' hyperthyroidism. The V and J genes are TRBV7-2 and TRBJ2-1; no definite D call. CDR3 coding DNA: TGTGCCAGCAGCTTAGTCCAAAGGAATGAGCAGTTCTTC. Its translation is CASSLVQRNEQFF. Combining the CDR3 with reference TRBV7-2 and TRBJ2-1 gives the whole variable domain GAGVSQSPSNKVTEKGKDVELRCDPISGHTALYWYRQSLGQGLEFLIYFQGNSAPDKSGLPSDRFSAERTGGSVSTLTIQRTQQEDSAVYLCASSLVQRNEQFFGPGTRLTVL.